These 31 T cell receptor beta chains share one sample of origin, sequenced in a study of CD8 T cells in ankylosing spondylitis. TCRdb analysed the 5' RACE reads with MiXCR anew, one entry per CDR3 protein. The sample records around 150,000 distinct CDR3 sequences, about an eighth being singletons. Source material: blood, either unsorted or a sorted T cell fraction (not recorded which). The origin of the receptors is a female donor with ankylosing spondylitis or in good health (not recorded which).

This clonotype was observed a few times. This rearrangement joins TRBV12-3 or TRBV12-4 to TRBJ1-2; D call uncertain. CDR3 length equals 12 residues. Trimming shortened V by 4 bases and J by 7 bases, and 10 bases separated the two germline ends. Here the CDR3 reads CASSWDTIGYTF. The CDR3 DNA is TGTGCCAGCAGTTGGGATACGATTGGCTACACCTTC.

This clonotype was counted at least ten times. This chain links TRBV20-1 with TRBJ1-4, with D maybe TRBD1 (5 bases). CDR1 is DFQATT and CDR2 is SNEGSKA in the germline V gene (reference sequence). V dropped 0 bases and J dropped 4 bases, with 12 bases sitting between them. This CDR3 spans 15 amino acids. The CDR3 loop reads CSARDMRQLNEKLFF. Written as DNA, the CDR3 is TGCAGTGCTAGAGATATGCGACAGCTTAATGAAAAACTGTTTTTT.

This clonotype was counted at least ten times. This CDR3 reads CASSTHSSLNTEAFF. The DNA of the CDR3 is TGTGCCAGCAGCACACACAGCAGCCTGAACACTGAAGCTTTCTTT. The rearrangement links TRBV9 to TRBJ1-1; D unresolved. Germline V gene lookup returns CDR1 SGDLS and CDR2 YYNGEE. V was pared by 4 bases and J by 0 bases, with 13 bases between. The CDR3 runs 15 residues.

The chain employs TRBV7-8 and TRBJ2-3, with D perhaps TRBD1 or TRBD2 (5 bases each). CDR3 size: 16 residues. Germline V gene sequence: CDR1 SGHVS, CDR2 FQNEAQ. V gave up 4 bases and J gave up 0 bases, with 14 bases separating them. The CDR3 sequence: CASSSRGRQSTDTQYF. The CDR3 DNA is TGTGCCAGCAGCTCCCGAGGGAGACAGAGCACAGATACGCAGTATTTT.

This clonotype was detected ten times or more. The rearrangement uses TRBV3-1 and TRBJ2-1; D gene unclear. V was pared by 1 base and J by 10 bases, with 11 bases between. CDR1 is LGHDT, CDR2 YNNKEL, per germline (reference sequence). The CDR3 has 13 amino acids. This CDR3 is CASSQVRADEQFF. CDR3 sequence (DNA): TGTGCCAGCAGCCAAGTGAGAGCTGACGAGCAGTTCTTC.

This clonotype was found many times. This chain uses TRBV10-1 with TRBJ2-7, with 12 bases aligning to TRBD2. The length of the CDR3 is 15 residues. CDR1 is WNHNN, CDR2 SYGVQD, per germline (reference sequence). J gave up 2 bases and V 4 bases, and 3 bases lay outside the gene matches. The CDR3 coding sequence is TGCGCCAGCAGTGCTACTAGCGGGAGGACCTACGAGCAGTACTTC. It specifies CASSATSGRTYEQYF.

This clonotype was recorded at least ten times. V is TRBV6-2 or TRBV6-3 and J is TRBJ2-5, with TRBD2 identical over 8 bases. J gave up 5 bases and V 0 bases, and 11 bases lay outside the gene matches. The CDR3 contains 17 residues. The germline gives CDR1 MNHEY, CDR2 SVGEGT. The DNA of the CDR3 is TGTGCCAGCAGTTACTCGGAGACTAGCGTCCTTTGGGAGACCCAGTACTTC. This translates into CASSYSETSVLWETQYF.

This clonotype was observed at least ten times. This rearrangement joins TRBV19 to TRBJ2-1; the D gene is possibly TRBD1 (6 bases). The germline CDR1 and CDR2 sequences are LNHDA and SQIVND (reference sequence). Trimming took 6 bases from V and 4 from J, leaving 16 bases between them. The CDR3 covers 15 residues. The chain's CDR3 is CASRQTSQGYNEQFF. In DNA, the CDR3 is TGTGCCAGTAGGCAAACTAGTCAGGGGTACAATGAGCAGTTCTTC. The whole variable domain, remainder taken from reference TRBV19 and TRBJ2-1, is DGGITQSPKYLFRKEGQNVTLSCEQNLNHDAMYWYRQDPGQGLRLIYYSQIVNDFQKGDIAEGYSVSREKKESFPLTVTSAQKNPTAFYLCASRQTSQGYNEQFFGPGTRLTVL.

In its sample, this clonotype was seen many times. This sequence joins TRBV5-1 and TRBJ2-1; 8 positions match TRBD1. The length of the CDR3 is 16 residues. V trimming: 4 bases; J trimming: 4 bases; junction bases outside the gene matches: 10. Per the germline V gene, CDR1 is SGHRS and CDR2 is YFSETQ. CDR3 residues: CASSHLSGQAYNEQFF. CDR3 nucleotides: TGCGCCAGCAGCCATTTATCGGGACAGGCTTACAATGAGCAGTTCTTC.

This clonotype was seen at least ten times. This sequence joins TRBV7-9 and TRBJ1-1, with a possible D match to TRBD1 (6 bases). CDR1 SEHNR and CDR2 FQNEAQ come from the germline V gene (reference sequence). The CDR3 is 12 amino acids. Trimming cost V 8 bases and J 4 bases, with 11 bases left between them. This CDR3 is CASSEGVTEAFF. The CDR3 DNA reads TGTGCCAGCTCCGAGGGGGTCACTGAAGCTTTCTTT.

There are a few counts of this clonotype. The rearrangement uses TRBV18 and TRBJ1-1, with D tentatively TRBD1 (5 bases). This CDR3 spans 16 amino acids. Deletions cut 3 bases from V and 0 bases from J, with 14 bases between. Per the germline V gene, CDR1 is KGHSH and CDR2 is LQKENI. CDR3 bases: TGTGCCAGCTCACCGGAAGGACACCTCATGAACACTGAAGCTTTCTTT. Protein sequence: CASSPEGHLMNTEAFF.

In its sample, this clonotype was seen many times. The V call is TRBV14, the J call TRBJ2-7, with unresolved D. Between the trimmed V and J ends, which lost 3 bases and 2 bases, there was a span of 11 bases. The CDR3 is 14 residues long. From germline, CDR1 is SGHDN and CDR2 FVKESK. CDR3 protein: CASSHAVATYEQYF. The CDR3 DNA is TGTGCCAGCAGCCACGCCGTTGCTACCTACGAGCAGTACTTC.

The table lists this clonotype with many counts. V is TRBV7-2 and J is TRBJ2-1; 7 bases line up with TRBD2. CDR3 length: 13 amino acids. Germline V CDR1 and CDR2: SGHTA, FQGNSA. Germline trimming cut 6 bases from V and 12 bases from J; bases unmatched to any gene: 11. The CDR3 nucleotides are TGTGCCAGCAGACCTACTTCGACTAGCAGGCAGTTCTTC. Translating gives CASRPTSTSRQFF. The whole variable domain, filled in from reference TRBV7-2 and TRBJ2-1, reads GAGVSQSPSNKVTEKGKDVELRCDPISGHTALYWYRQSLGQGLEFLIYFQGNSAPDKSGLPSDRFSAERTGGSVSTLTIQRTQQEDSAVYLCASRPTSTSRQFFGPGTRLTVL.

Ten or more counts support this clonotype. The chain joins TRBV11-2 to TRBJ2-5, with D possibly being TRBD1 (6 bases). The length of the CDR3 is 17 residues. The ends were cut back, 6 bases at V and 2 bases at J, with 22 bases in the middle. Germline V gene lookup returns CDR1 SGHAT and CDR2 FQNNGV. The CDR3 sequence: CASRPQGAPIFQETQYF. In DNA, the CDR3 is TGTGCCAGCAGACCACAGGGAGCCCCAATCTTTCAAGAGACCCAGTACTTC.

The V and J genes are TRBV19 and TRBJ2-1, with TRBD2 matching 12 bases. Germline CDR1 LNHDA, CDR2 SQIVND (reference sequence). The CDR3 length is 16 residues. The V and J ends lost 9 bases and 7 bases, in that order; junction bases with no gene match: 13. The CDR3 coding sequence is TGTGCCAGCTCGACTAGCGGGAGCTTCGGGAGGAATGAGCAGTTCTTC. It yields the protein CASSTSGSFGRNEQFF.

This clonotype was observed many times. The J gene is TRBJ1-3, the V gene TRBV7-6; maybe TRBD1 (5 bases). Trimming pared 2 bases from V and 0 bases from J, leaving 11 bases between. CDR3 length: 16 amino acids. In germline, CDR1 is SGHVS, CDR2 FNYEAQ. CDR3 sequence reads: CASSLQEGSSGNTIYF. Written as DNA, the CDR3 is TGTGCCAGCAGCTTACAGGAGGGGAGCTCTGGAAACACCATATATTTT.

This clonotype was picked up many times. V gene TRBV28 combines with J gene TRBJ2-3; D is unresolved. CDR1 is MDHEN, CDR2 SYDVKM, per germline. Trimming took off 5 bases at V and 2 bases at J, with 11 bases between the two ends. The CDR3 has 14 amino acids. The CDR3 DNA reads TGTGCCAGCAGTCCTCCTAGGGCCACAGATACGCAGTATTTT. This codes for CASSPPRATDTQYF.

The table lists this clonotype with many counts. The V and J genes are TRBV7-9 and TRBJ2-7; unclear D gene. The germline CDR1 and CDR2 sequences are SEHNR and FQNEAQ (reference sequence). CDR3 length equals 13 residues. Trimming stripped 5 bases from V and 3 bases from J, with 11 bases between. The CDR3 region has the DNA TGTGCCAGCAGCCCTTACCTCAGCTACGAGCAGTACTTC. Translation: CASSPYLSYEQYF.

This clonotype appeared a few times. This chain uses TRBV20-1 with TRBJ1-6; D is ambiguous. Trimming removed 5 bases from V and 8 bases from J, with 25 bases in between. This CDR3 is 17 amino acids long. Germline values: CDR1 DFQATT, CDR2 SNEGSKA (reference sequence). The CDR3 loop is CSARQTSLWAAYSPLHF. DNA of the CDR3: TGCAGTGCTCGCCAGACGTCCCTCTGGGCAGCTTATTCACCCCTCCACTTT.

There are many counts of this clonotype. The chain is built from TRBV5-1 and TRBJ2-3; either TRBD1 or TRBD2 may fit D (5 bases each). The CDR3 consists of 13 residues. V dropped 0 bases and J dropped 6 bases, with 8 bases sitting between them. Germline-derived CDR1 and CDR2 are SGHRS and YFSETQ. CDR3 sequence reads: CASSLDRRDTQYF. The CDR3 DNA follows: TGCGCCAGCAGCTTGGACAGGAGGGATACGCAGTATTTT.

This clonotype was seen many times. The chain recombines TRBV2 with TRBJ2-1; D uncertain. V was pared by 6 bases and J by 4 bases, with 16 bases between. This CDR3 contains 15 residues. Germline-derived CDR1 and CDR2 are SNHLY and FYNNEI. The CDR3 region is CASSLGPPGYNEQFF. As DNA, the CDR3 is TGTGCCAGCAGCCTCGGTCCTCCTGGTTACAATGAGCAGTTCTTC.

This chain connects TRBV2 to TRBJ2-7; maybe TRBD1 (5 bases). The length of the CDR3 is 12 residues. Deletions cut 10 bases from V and 3 bases from J, with 13 bases between. The V gene's germline CDR1 is SNHLY and CDR2 FYNNEI. DNA of the CDR3: TGTGCCATATGGGGCCCACTCTACGAGCAGTACTTC. It encodes CAIWGPLYEQYF.

This clonotype has at least ten counts. This chain joins TRBV9 and TRBJ2-1; D is unresolved. Trimming removed 2 bases from V and 3 bases from J, with 6 bases in between. CDR3 size: 13 residues. Germline CDR1 is SGDLS and CDR2 is YYNGEE. CDR3 sequence: CASSVGRYNEQFF. CDR3 DNA sequence: TGTGCCAGCAGCGTTGGGCGCTACAATGAGCAGTTCTTC.

This clonotype was detected only a few times. The chain joins TRBV5-1 to TRBJ1-1, with TRBD1 matching 9 bases. The J segment lost 10 bases and the V segment lost 4 bases, leaving 8 bases of the junction unmatched. Germline V CDR1 and CDR2: SGHRS, YFSETQ. CDR3 length equals 13 residues. The CDR3 is CASSGQGLPGAFF. The CDR3 DNA is TGCGCCAGCAGCGGACAGGGGCTCCCTGGAGCTTTCTTT.

In its sample, this clonotype was seen many times. The genes are TRBV4-2 and TRBJ1-3; the D is unclear. Trimming stripped 3 bases from V and 6 bases from J, with 15 bases between. This CDR3 has 15 residues. Germline-derived CDR1 and CDR2 are LGHNA and YNFKEQ. The CDR3 sequence is CASSHQEARENTIYF. As DNA, the CDR3 is TGTGCCAGCAGCCATCAGGAGGCTCGAGAAAACACCATATATTTT.

This clonotype was picked up many times. The chain combines TRBV7-9 with TRBJ1-1; weak D call: TRBD1 (5 bases). CDR3 length equals 14 residues. V was clipped by 0 bases and J by 10 bases, with 15 bases between them. The germline V gene encodes CDR1 SEHNR and CDR2 FQNEAQ (reference sequence). CDR3 sequence reads: CASSLAHRRGAAFF. For the CDR3, the DNA is TGTGCCAGCAGCTTAGCGCACAGGCGGGGCGCAGCTTTCTTT.

In the case of this clonotype: A much larger clone lies one base from this, so it may be a read error. This chain connects TRBV28 to TRBJ2-5; D not resolved. The V and J ends lost 6 bases and 4 bases respectively, with 6 bases between them. Germline-derived CDR1 and CDR2 are MDHEN and SYDVKM. CDR3 length: 11 residues. The CDR3 bases are TGTGCCAGCAGCTCCGTAGAGACCCAGTACTTC. It translates to CASSSVETQYF.

This clonotype has a count of ten or more. V is TRBV29-1 and J is TRBJ1-4; D not certain. CDR3 length: 14 amino acids. From germline, CDR1 is SQVTM and CDR2 ANQGSEA. V lost 6 bases and J lost 7, with 18 bases in between. The CDR3 region is CSVVGGTKGEKLFF. In DNA form, the CDR3 reads TGCAGCGTAGTCGGCGGTACAAAGGGTGAAAAACTGTTTTTT.

This clonotype was detected many times. The rearrangement links TRBV7-2 to TRBJ1-3, with D tentatively TRBD1 (5 bases). V lost 4 bases to trimming and J lost 6 bases, with 16 bases between them. This CDR3 has 15 residues. Germline CDR1 is SGHTA and CDR2 is FQGNSA. The CDR3 loop reads CASSSRGLGANTIYF. The CDR3 bases are TGTGCCAGCAGCTCCCGGGGCCTTGGGGCAAACACCATATATTTT.

This clonotype was recorded at least ten times. The chain uses TRBV14 and TRBJ1-1, with D possibly matching TRBD1 (5 bases). Germline V gene sequence: CDR1 SGHDN, CDR2 FVKESK. This CDR3 spans 17 amino acids. The ends were cut back, 0 bases at V and 3 bases at J, with 17 bases in the middle. CDR3 in amino acids: CASSQESPYWGDTEAFF. The CDR3 DNA is TGTGCCAGCAGCCAAGAGTCCCCATATTGGGGGGACACTGAAGCTTTCTTT.

This clonotype was recorded at least ten times. This rearrangement joins TRBV6-1 to TRBJ2-1; 9 bases match TRBD2. The CDR3 consists of 15 residues. CDR1 MNHNS and CDR2 SASEGT come from the germline V gene. Unmatched junction bases numbered 9, after V lost 5 bases and J lost 7 bases. This chain's CDR3 is CASSPPGTSWNEQFF. Here the CDR3 DNA reads TGTGCCAGCAGTCCACCCGGGACTAGCTGGAATGAGCAGTTCTTC.